Shown below are 2 T cell receptor beta chains from a single sample sequenced in a study of blood T cell repertoires in COVID-19. Method: immunoSEQ multiplex PCR; TCRdb's copy keeps in-frame clones and lacks some. The sample has 250,000 to 350,000 clones, 85% seen once. Material for sequencing was PBMCs or T cells enriched from blood (not recorded which). The receptors here all came from a woman aged 50 to 60 who had recovered from COVID-19.

The chain joins TRBV15 to TRBJ1-1, with D hard to call. The germline V gene has CDR1 LNHNV and CDR2 YYDKDF (reference sequence). V lost 3 bases and J lost 2, with 13 bases in between. The CDR3 contains 15 residues. This CDR3 is CATSRQLNTNTEAFF. The CDR3 nucleotides read TGTGCCACCAGCAGGCAACTTAATACTAACACTGAAGCTTTCTTT. Combining the CDR3 with reference TRBV15 and TRBJ1-1 gives the whole variable domain DAMVIQNPRYQVTQFGKPVTLSCSQTLNHNVMYWYQQKSSQAPKLLFHYYDKDFNNEADTPDNFQSRRPNTSFCFLDIRSPGLGDTAMYLCATSRQLNTNTEAFFGQGTRLTVV.

This clone was detected a few times. J is TRBJ1-1 and V is TRBV5-1; the match to TRBD1 covers 10 bases. The V segment lost 4 bases and the J segment 4 bases; nucleotides outside the gene matches: 4. The CDR3 covers 14 residues. Germline V CDR1 and CDR2: SGHRS, YFSETQ. CDR3 bases: TGCGCCAGCAGCGTGGACAGGGGGAGCACTGAAGCTTTCTTT. Translation: CASSVDRGSTEAFF.